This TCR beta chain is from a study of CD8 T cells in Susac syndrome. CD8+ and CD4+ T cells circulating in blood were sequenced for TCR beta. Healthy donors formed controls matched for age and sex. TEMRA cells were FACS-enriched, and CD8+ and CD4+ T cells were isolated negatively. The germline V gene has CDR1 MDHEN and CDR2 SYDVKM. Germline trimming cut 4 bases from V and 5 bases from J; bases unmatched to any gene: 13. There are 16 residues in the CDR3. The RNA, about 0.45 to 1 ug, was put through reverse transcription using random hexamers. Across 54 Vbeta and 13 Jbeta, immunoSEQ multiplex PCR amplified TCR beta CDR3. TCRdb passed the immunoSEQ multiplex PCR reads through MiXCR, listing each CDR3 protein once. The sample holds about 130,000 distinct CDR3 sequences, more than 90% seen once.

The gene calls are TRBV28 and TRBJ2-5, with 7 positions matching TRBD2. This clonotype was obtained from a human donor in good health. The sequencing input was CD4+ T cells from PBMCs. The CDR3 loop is CASSSSIWGGDETQYF. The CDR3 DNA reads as TGTGCCAGCAGTTCCTCTATCTGGGGGGGGGATGAGACCCAGTACTTC.